These 20 T cell receptor beta chains were sequenced from one sample in a study of T cells after posttransplantation cyclophosphamide. Assay: immunoSEQ multiplex PCR; the TCRdb copy retains only in-frame clones and omits some. The table records some 4,000 clones, around 62% of them present only once. Sequencing used memory CD8+ T cells sorted from blood. The receptors shown here come from a man aged 25-40 years in good health and a related stem cell transplant donor.

This clone came up a few times. V is TRBV6-5 and J is TRBJ1-6, with 7 positions matching TRBD1. V lost 6 bases to trimming and J lost 7 bases; unmatched junction nucleotides: 6. The CDR3 contains 14 residues. Germline V lookup: CDR1 MNHEY, CDR2 SVGAGI. CDR3 nucleotide sequence: TGTGCCAGCAGGCAGACAGGGAGGAATTCACCCCTCCACTTT. Translating gives CASRQTGRNSPLHF.

This chain connects TRBV27 to TRBJ1-1; 8 bases are a match to TRBD1. CDR3 length equals 15 residues. Germline V gene lookup returns CDR1 MNHEY and CDR2 SMNVEV (reference sequence). V gave up 5 bases and J gave up 5 bases; unmatched junction bases: 10. The chain's CDR3 is CASSEGWNRGTEAFF. CDR3 DNA: TGTGCCAGCAGTGAAGGATGGAACAGGGGGACTGAAGCTTTCTTT.

This chain links TRBV7-9 with TRBJ1-1, with TRBD1 identical over 7 bases. Germline assignment: CDR1 SEHNR and CDR2 FQNEAQ (reference sequence). The CDR3 spans 14 residues. Germline trimming cut 5 bases from V and 1 base from J; bases unmatched to any gene: 4. CDR3 sequence (DNA): TGTGCCAGCAGCGTGGGACAGCAGAACACTGAAGCTTTCTTT. Protein product: CASSVGQQNTEAFF.

The chain is built from TRBV28 and TRBJ2-6, with D unresolved. The V gene's germline CDR1 is MDHEN and CDR2 SYDVKM. The ends were cut back, 5 bases at V and 0 bases at J, with 17 bases in the middle. There are 18 residues in the CDR3. The CDR3 loop reads CASSPTVRRYSGANVLTF. In DNA form, the CDR3 reads TGTGCCAGCAGTCCCACGGTCCGCCGGTACTCTGGGGCCAACGTCCTGACTTTC.

DNA of the CDR3: TGCGCCAGCAGCCAAGATGGCCAGGGTGAGGAAAAACTGTTTTTT. This sequence encodes CASSQDGQGEEKLFF. V usage is TRBV4-3 and J usage is TRBJ1-4; D might be TRBD1 (5 bases). CDR3 length equals 15 residues. Trimming left V 0 bases short and J 8 bases short, with 13 bases between. Per the germline V gene, CDR1 is LGHNA and CDR2 is YSLEER.

The chain links TRBV7-9 to TRBJ2-5; 12 bases map to TRBD2. Trimming took 11 bases from V and 5 from J; bases not matched to a gene: 18. The CDR3 consists of 17 residues. Germline V lookup: CDR1 SEHNR, CDR2 FQNEAQ (reference sequence). The CDR3 is CACQRGLAGPMGETQYF. CDR3 bases: TGTGCCTGCCAACGGGGACTAGCGGGTCCCATGGGGGAGACCCAGTACTTC.

The V and J genes are TRBV27 and TRBJ1-4; the match to TRBD1 covers 7 bases. Germline assignment: CDR1 MNHEY and CDR2 SMNVEV (reference sequence). J lost 0 bases, V lost 8 bases, and 6 bases had no gene match. This CDR3 comprises 15 residues. The CDR3 is CASAGGTATNEKLFF. CDR3 sequence (DNA): TGTGCCAGCGCGGGAGGGACAGCAACTAATGAAAAACTGTTTTTT.

The chain carries TRBV19 and TRBJ1-1, with 7 bases identical to TRBD1. The CDR3 is 14 residues long. The J segment lost 5 bases and the V segment lost 7 bases, leaving 10 bases of the junction unmatched. Germline CDR1 and CDR2: LNHDA and SQIVND (reference sequence). In nucleotides, the CDR3 is TGTGCCAGTACCCAGACAGGGCTAGGGACTGAAGCTTTCTTT. Protein sequence: CASTQTGLGTEAFF.

The chain uses TRBV6-1 and TRBJ1-2; D unclear. Looked up from germline, CDR1 is MNHNS and CDR2 is SASEGT. The CDR3 loop spans 11 amino acids. The V end was cut by 5 bases, the J end by 9 bases, with 10 bases between. The CDR3 DNA is TGTGCCAGCAGTTACCCGACAAGCTACACCTTC. Translation gives CASSYPTSYTF.

In this sample, this clone is medium-sized. The chain carries TRBV5-6 and TRBJ2-2, with D unresolved. Trimming shortened V by 2 bases and J by 3 bases, and 11 bases separated the two germline ends. The CDR3 covers 15 residues. CDR1 is SGHDT, CDR2 YYEEEE, per germline. DNA of the CDR3: TGTGCCAGCAGCTTTGGAACAGCTCACACCGGGGAGCTGTTTTTT. Translated: CASSFGTAHTGELFF.

V usage is TRBV4-2 and J usage is TRBJ2-2; a weak D match, TRBD1 (5 bases). Trimming shortened V by 2 bases and J by 1 base, and 11 bases separated the two germline ends. Germline loops: CDR1 LGHNA, CDR2 YNFKEQ. This CDR3 has 16 residues. The CDR3 nucleotides read TGTGCCAGCAGCCAAAGGTGGCAGGGGAACACCGGGGAGCTGTTTTTT. Protein product: CASSQRWQGNTGELFF.

This clone was seen just once. This chain joins TRBV19 and TRBJ2-3; D is ambiguous. CDR3 length: 16 amino acids. CDR1 and CDR2 (germline): LNHDA, SQIVND (reference sequence). V was clipped by 1 base and J by 1 base, with 12 bases between them. The CDR3 here is CASSIGLNAGTDTQYF. The DNA of the CDR3 is TGTGCCAGTAGTATAGGGCTGAACGCAGGCACAGATACGCAGTATTTT.

The chain couples TRBV6-1 to TRBJ2-3; D remains unclear. Germline V gene data show CDR1 as MNHNS and CDR2 as SASEGT. The CDR3 is made up of 14 amino acids. Trimming took off 3 bases at V and 4 bases at J, with 11 bases between the two ends. CDR3 region: CASSDGQEADTQYF. The DNA for the CDR3 is TGTGCCAGCAGTGATGGGCAGGAAGCAGATACGCAGTATTTT.

J is TRBJ2-1 and V is TRBV10-3; 9 bases are a match to TRBD2. The ends lost 11 bases at V and 4 bases at J; junction bases unmatched: 12. The CDR3 has 15 amino acids. The germline V gene has CDR1 ENHRY and CDR2 SYGVKD. The DNA for the CDR3 is TGTGCCTCCCGAAGCGGGGGGTCCCCTTACAATGAGCAGTTCTTC. It codes for CASRSGGSPYNEQFF.

This clone was found a few times. Since a far larger clone is one base different, this is likely a read error. This sample also contains other DNA sequences that code for the same CDR3. The chain links TRBV15 to TRBJ2-3; no definite D call. Per the germline V gene, CDR1 is LNHNV and CDR2 is YYDKDF (reference sequence). The CDR3 loop spans 14 amino acids. V was clipped by 0 bases and J by 0 bases, with 4 bases between them. The CDR3 is CATSREASTDTQYF. The CDR3 nucleotides read TGTGCCACCAGCAGAGAGGCTAGCACAGATACGCAGTATTTT.

The rearrangement uses TRBV10-3 and TRBJ2-7, with 8 bases identical to TRBD1. There are 15 residues in the CDR3. Germline CDR1 and CDR2: ENHRY and SYGVKD. Trimming removed 5 bases from V and 2 bases from J; junction bases left unmatched: 8. DNA for the CDR3: TGTGCCATCAGTCAACAGGGGGAGGCCACCTACGAGCAGTACTTC. As protein: CAISQQGEATYEQYF.

The rearrangement joins TRBV10-3 to TRBJ2-1, with D tentatively TRBD1 (6 bases). V shed 3 bases and J shed 9 bases, with 15 bases lying between them. Germline loops: CDR1 ENHRY, CDR2 SYGVKD. CDR3 length equals 14 residues. The CDR3 DNA sequence: TGTGCCATCAGTGACTCTGGACAGACAAGTGAGCAGTTCTTC. This codes for CAISDSGQTSEQFF.

This clone was seen a few times. The chain uses TRBV28 and TRBJ2-7; 8 bases are shared with TRBD1. The CDR3 is made up of 15 amino acids. Germline V gene lookup returns CDR1 MDHEN and CDR2 SYDVKM. With 5 bases clipped from V and 4 bases from J, the junction kept 10 bases outside the gene matches. The CDR3 reads CASSPNRGWKYEQYF. For the CDR3, the DNA is TGTGCCAGCAGTCCGAACAGGGGGTGGAAATACGAGCAGTACTTC.

CDR3 sequence: CASSYDSGTGELFF. CDR3 nucleotides: TGTGCCAGCAGTTACGACTCAGGGACCGGGGAGCTGTTTTTT. This sequence joins TRBV6-5 and TRBJ2-2; possibly TRBD1 for D (5 bases). The CDR3 runs 14 residues. Germline assignment: CDR1 MNHEY and CDR2 SVGAGI. Trimming left V 2 bases short and J 5 bases short, with 9 bases between.

The chain carries TRBV7-1 and TRBJ1-1, with D perhaps matching TRBD1 (6 bases). TRBV7-1 is treated as an ORF (open reading frame) with a function not yet certain. This CDR3 spans 13 amino acids. Trimming stripped 3 bases from V and 11 bases from J, with 16 bases between. This chain's CDR3 is CASSSRSTGWAFF. The DNA for the CDR3 is TGTGCCAGCAGCTCCCGCTCAACAGGGTGGGCTTTCTTT.